This record covers a single TCR beta chain. The data were obtained in a study of blood T cell repertoires in COVID-19. V lost 6 bases and J 5 bases, leaving 13 bases between the germline ends. The germline V gene encodes CDR1 SNHLY and CDR2 FYNNEI. This CDR3 contains 14 residues. Assay: immunoSEQ multiplex PCR; the TCRdb copy retains only in-frame clones and omits some. The top ten clones hold around 3.8% of a sample with 120,000 or so clones, 90% of them seen once. The clonotype was recovered from a man aged 45-65 years with active COVID-19. Sequencing was done on a sample of peripheral blood. The rearrangement links TRBV2 to TRBJ2-2, with D perhaps TRBD1 (6 bases). CDR3 in DNA: TGTGCCAGCAGGGAAAGGGGGTGGACCGGGGAGCTGTTTTTT. This gives the protein CASRERGWTGELFF.